The 3 T cell receptor beta chains presented below share a single source sample, sequenced in a study of T cell responses to AZD1222 COVID-19 vaccine. TCRdb's copy holds only in-frame clones and misses some; the assay was immunoSEQ multiplex PCR. The sample includes some 84,000 clones, around nine tenths seen only once; the top ten take about 9.9%. Source: peripheral blood, taken 28 days after the second AZD1222 dose. These receptors were taken from an adult who received the AZD1222 COVID-19 vaccine.

The chain has TRBV12-3 or TRBV12-4 and TRBJ1-2, with unresolved D. The CDR3 sequence is 12 residues long. V was clipped by 3 bases and J by 6 bases, with 8 bases between them. Written as DNA, the CDR3 is TGTGCCAGCAGTTTTTCCCAGAATGGCTACACCTTC. It is translated as CASSFSQNGYTF.

The chain couples TRBV21-1 to TRBJ2-5; TRBD1, the table's D call, lacks a check against the DNA. TRBV21-1 is tagged as a pseudogene. The CDR3 is made up of 16 amino acids. CDR3 sequence (DNA): TGTGCCAGCAGCAAAACAAAAGGGACAGGAGGGGAGACCCAGTACTTC. As protein: CASSKTKGTGGETQYF.

For the CDR3, the DNA is TGTGCCAGCAGTCGTCAGGGGTACACTGAAGCTTTCTTT. This encodes CASSRQGYTEAFF. The rearrangement joins TRBV7-3 to TRBJ1-1; possibly TRBD1 for D (6 bases). V was clipped by 6 bases and J by 3 bases, with 11 bases between them. CDR3 size: 13 residues. CDR1 is SGHTA and CDR2 is FQGTGA in the germline V gene.